Listed below are T cell receptor beta chains from one sample, sequenced in a study of PD-L1 blockade in urothelial cancer. Produced via immunoSEQ multiplex PCR; TCRdb's table is partial and in-frame only. The table records about 24,000 clones, around 88% of them present only once. The input for sequencing was PBMCs, taken around atezolizumab (anti-PD-L1) treatment. The receptors stem from a man aged 50 to 60 with urothelial cancer. Each CDR3 is given with its conserved first and last residue. Each record gives: J gene, D gene, clone size, V gene, CDR3 DNA, CDR3 protein. A D gene is named only where the DNA matches it firmly. A row's size may be missing; if present it is once, few, many or a size class.

TRBJ2-5	TRBD2	NA	TRBV9	TGTGCCAGCAGCGAGAAGCTCGGGGGGGCCGGGGAGACCCAGTACTTC	CASSEKLGGAGETQYF
TRBJ1-2	NA	NA	TRBV7-9	TGTGCCAGCAGAGTCGGAAGGGACAACGATAACTATGGCTACACCTTC	CASRVGRDNDNYGYTF
TRBJ2-5	TRBD1	NA	TRBV9	TGTGCCAGCAGTGTGGACAGGGGGCAACAAGAGACCCAGTACTTC	CASSVDRGQQETQYF
TRBJ2-1	TRBD2	NA	TRBV10-3	TGTGCCATCAGAACTAGCGGTAGCTCCTACAATGAGCAGTTCTTC	CAIRTSGSSYNEQFF
TRBJ2-3	NA	once	TRBV19	TGTGCCAGTAGGAAAGATCCTAAACTTCAGGGAAGCAACACAGATACGCAGTATTTT	CASRKDPKLQGSNTDTQYF
TRBJ2-4	NA	NA	TRBV7-2	TGTGCCAGCAGCTTCCCGGGGGGCCTGGCCAAAAACATTCAGTACTTC	CASSFPGGLAKNIQYF
TRBJ1-4	NA	once	TRBV25-1	TGTGCCAGCAGTGACAGGGATGAAAAACTGTTTTTT	CASSDRDEKLFF
TRBJ2-3	TRBD1	NA	TRBV7-9	TGTGCCAGCAGGGTGAACAGGGGGCCGGCAGATACGCAGTATTTT	CASRVNRGPADTQYF
TRBJ2-2	TRBD1	NA	TRBV7-6	TGTGCCAGCAGCTCGGACAGGGGCGGAGGGAACACCGGGGAGCTGTTTTTT	CASSSDRGGGNTGELFF
TRBJ2-1	TRBD2	NA	TRBV30	TGTGCCTGGAGTTCTAGCGGGGGCGGGTTCTTC	CAWSSSGGGFF
TRBJ2-2	TRBD1	NA	TRBV29-1	TGCAGCGCTATCATGACAGGGGACGTCACCGGGGAGCTGTTTTTT	CSAIMTGDVTGELFF
TRBJ1-4	NA	NA	TRBV29-1	TGCAGCGTTCGTGGGCAGTCGGAAAAACTGTTTTTT	CSVRGQSEKLFF
TRBJ2-7	NA	NA	TRBV10-3	TGTGCCATCAGTGAGAGCCGGGGGGAGCAGTACTTC	CAISESRGEQYF
TRBJ1-6	TRBD1	NA	TRBV9	TGTGCCAGCAGCAGTAACCAGGGACAGGGAAGCTCCTATAATTCACCCCTCCACTTT	CASSSNQGQGSSYNSPLHF
TRBJ1-5	TRBD1	NA	TRBV19	TGTGCCGGGGGACAGGGGGTCAATCAGCCCCAGCATTTT	CAGGQGVNQPQHF
TRBJ2-5	NA	NA	TRBV5-1	TGCGCCAGCAGCTGGCCGGGGGGCTGGGAGACCCAGTACTTC	CASSWPGGWETQYF
TRBJ1-6	TRBD1	few	TRBV27	TGTGCCAGCAGTCCCTGGACAGGGGCTCTCGGTGATTCACCCCTCCACTTT	CASSPWTGALGDSPLHF
TRBJ1-4	TRBD1	NA	TRBV25-1	TGTGCCAGCAGCGGACAGGGCACAGAAAAACTGTTTTTT	CASSGQGTEKLFF
TRBJ1-4	TRBD1	NA	TRBV19	TGTGCCAGTAGTAGGACAGGCTCCGTTAGGGAAAAACTGTTTTTT	CASSRTGSVREKLFF
TRBJ2-1	TRBD2	NA	TRBV2	TGTGCCAGCAGAAGAGAGCGGGGGGGCGACTACAATGAGCAGTTCTTC	CASRRERGGDYNEQFF
TRBJ2-5	TRBD2	NA	TRBV7-9	TGTGCCAGCAGCCTGGGACTAGTTCAGGAGACCCAGTACTTC	CASSLGLVQETQYF
TRBJ2-7	TRBD2	NA	TRBV5-1	TGCGCCAGCAGCGCGGGACTAGCTAAAACCTACGAGCAGTACTTC	CASSAGLAKTYEQYF
TRBJ1-5	NA	NA	TRBV9	TGTGCCAGCAGCGTAGACGGGGGAGATGGCCAGCCCCAGCATTTT	CASSVDGGDGQPQHF
TRBJ2-7	TRBD1	NA	TRBV11-2	TGTGCCAGCAGCTTCAACCAGGGGGACGAGCAGTACTTC	CASSFNQGDEQYF
TRBJ2-5	TRBD1	NA	TRBV7-2	TGTGCCAGCAGCCACAGGGGGTACCAAGAGACCCAGTACTTC	CASSHRGYQETQYF
TRBJ2-1	TRBD2	NA	TRBV4-1	TGCGCCAGCAGCCGGGGGGGACTAGTAGAAATGGGCAATGAGCAGTTCTTC	CASSRGGLVEMGNEQFF
TRBJ1-6	NA	NA	TRBV19	TGTGCCAGTAGTATCAGGGGTAATTCACCCCTCCACTTT	CASSIRGNSPLHF
TRBJ2-1	NA	NA	TRBV9	TGTGCCAGCAGCGTAGCTGCCAGCTACAATGAGCAGTTCTTC	CASSVAASYNEQFF
TRBJ2-3	TRBD2	NA	TRBV19	TGTGCCAGTAGTATAGCCCCACTAGCGGGAGTAGGGGATACGCAGTATTTT	CASSIAPLAGVGDTQYF
TRBJ1-6	NA	NA	TRBV30	TGTGCCTGGAGAAGAGGATATCGGGATAATTCACCCCTCCACTTT	CAWRRGYRDNSPLHF
TRBJ1-2	TRBD1	NA	TRBV6-1	TGTGCCAGCAGGGACTTCGGGACAGGGGTGGGCGGCTACACCTTC	CASRDFGTGVGGYTF
TRBJ2-2	TRBD1	NA	TRBV5-1	TGCGCCAGCAGCTTATTGACAGGGGGCAACGGGGAGCTGTTTTTT	CASSLLTGGNGELFF
TRBJ1-5	NA	NA	TRBV29-1	TGCAGCGTTGATAATCCCCGTAATAGCAATCAGCCCCAGCATTTT	CSVDNPRNSNQPQHF
TRBJ1-1	NA	NA	TRBV11-1	TGTGCCAGCAGCTTAGACACGATGAACACTGAAGCTTTCTTT	CASSLDTMNTEAFF
TRBJ2-7	TRBD1	NA	TRBV6-5	TGTGCCAGCAGCTACAGGGGGCGCCACGAGCAGTACTTC	CASSYRGRHEQYF
TRBJ2-5	TRBD2	NA	TRBV19	TGTGCCACGGGATACTATAGCGGGGTCCAAGAGACCCAGTACTTC	CATGYYSGVQETQYF
TRBJ1-5	TRBD1	few	TRBV28	TGTGCCAGCTTTACTGCCGGGGACAGCTATAGCAATCAGCCCCAGCATTTT	CASFTAGDSYSNQPQHF
TRBJ1-5	NA	NA	TRBV7-2	TGTGCCAGCAGCTTGGGGCTCGGGCAGCCCCAGCATTTT	CASSLGLGQPQHF
TRBJ2-1	TRBD2	NA	TRBV6-5	TGTGCCAGCAGTTACGTGACTAGCCTAAATGAGCAGTTCTTC	CASSYVTSLNEQFF
TRBJ2-5	TRBD1	once	TRBV9	TGTGCCAGCAGCCGACAGGGAGTAAAGACCCAGTACTTC	CASSRQGVKTQYF
TRBJ2-1	TRBD1	NA	TRBV6-6	TGTGCCAGCAGCACAGGACAGGGGACCTACAATGAGCAGTTCTTC	CASSTGQGTYNEQFF
TRBJ2-1	TRBD2	NA	TRBV7-8	TGTGCCAGCAGCTTAGTGCGACTAGCGGGCCACAATGAGCAGTTCTTC	CASSLVRLAGHNEQFF
TRBJ2-7	TRBD1	NA	TRBV4-3	TGCGCCAGCAGCGAGGGACAGGGGGTCTACGAGCAGTACTTC	CASSEGQGVYEQYF
TRBJ2-3	NA	NA	TRBV29-1	TGCAGCGTTGAAGGGCCTGGCGATACGCAGTATTTT	CSVEGPGDTQYF
TRBJ1-3	TRBD1	NA	TRBV29-1	TGCAGCGCTCTTGGACAGGGTAGAAACACCATATATTTT	CSALGQGRNTIYF
TRBJ2-2	NA	NA	TRBV6-1	TGTGCCAGCAGCATCACAGGGCCCGGGGAGCTGTTTTTT	CASSITGPGELFF
TRBJ2-5	TRBD2	NA	TRBV5-4	TGTGCCAGCAGCTCTCGGACTAGCGGGAGGTTCCAAGAGACCCAGTACTTC	CASSSRTSGRFQETQYF
TRBJ2-3	NA	NA	TRBV11-2	TGTGCCAGCAGCTTAGTAGGGGTGGCAGATACGCAGTATTTT	CASSLVGVADTQYF
TRBJ2-7	TRBD2	NA	TRBV27	TGTGCCAGCAGTTTAAAGACTAGCGGGAGTTTCTACGAGCAGTACTTC	CASSLKTSGSFYEQYF
TRBJ2-2	TRBD1	NA	TRBV15	TGTGCCACCAGCCCCAAAAGGACAGGGGATAACACCGGGGAGCTGTTTTTT	CATSPKRTGDNTGELFF
TRBJ2-3	TRBD1	NA	TRBV7-9	TGTGCCAGCAGCTTAAGAACAGGGGGAGCTACGCAGTATTTT	CASSLRTGGATQYF
TRBJ1-6	NA	NA	TRBV19	TGTGCCAGTAGCAAAACCCTACAGGGCGGGTCACCCCTCCACTTT	CASSKTLQGGSPLHF
TRBJ2-1	TRBD2	NA	TRBV5-4	TGTGCCAGCAGCCCGGCCGGGGGGAGCTACAATGAGCAGTTCTTC	CASSPAGGSYNEQFF
TRBJ2-3	NA	NA	TRBV5-6	TGTGCCAGCAGCCCTCGGGACAACCCTAGCACAGATACGCAGTATTTT	CASSPRDNPSTDTQYF
TRBJ2-2	TRBD2	NA	TRBV15	TGTGCCACCAGCGGCGGGGGGGTGAACACCGGGGAGCTGTTTTTT	CATSGGGVNTGELFF
TRBJ2-1	TRBD1	few	TRBV5-6	TGTGCCAGCAGCTTGTTTGGGACAGGTTACAATGAGCAGTTCTTC	CASSLFGTGYNEQFF